Below are 5 T cell receptor beta chains sequenced from a single sample in a study of control samples from healthy donors and cancer patients. Some clones are missing from TCRdb's copy, which holds only in-frame ones; the method was immunoSEQ multiplex PCR. The repertoire holds 170,000 or so clones, with 90% to 95% as singletons. The sequenced sample was blood. Source of these receptors: a woman aged 18-29 years in good health.

The chain joins TRBV7-2 to TRBJ1-6; 7 nucleotides agree with TRBD1. CDR1 is SGHTA and CDR2 is FQGNSA in the germline V gene. The CDR3 spans 15 residues. J was trimmed by 8 bases and V by 1 base; bases with no gene match: 5. The CDR3 coding sequence is TGTGCCAGCAGCTTAGATCAGGGGGACTATTCACCCCTCCACTTT. Its protein product is CASSLDQGDYSPLHF.

This clone was found once. The chain recombines TRBV28 with TRBJ1-1; 11 bases agree with TRBD1. This CDR3 is built from 15 residues. Trimming took 5 bases from V and 8 from J; bases not matched to a gene: 10. The germline gives CDR1 MDHEN, CDR2 SYDVKM. DNA of the CDR3: TGTGCCAGCAGTGGTACCGGGACAGGGGGATTAGAAGCTTTCTTT. This codes for CASSGTGTGGLEAFF.

This chain uses TRBV6-6 with TRBJ2-5; tentatively, D is TRBD1 or TRBD2 (5 bases each). V lost 6 bases and J lost 2, with 28 bases in between. This CDR3 spans 19 amino acids. Germline-derived CDR1 and CDR2 are MNHNY and SVGAGI (reference sequence). The CDR3 loop is CASSFPGRPGRVKQETQYF. For the CDR3, the DNA is TGTGCCAGCAGCTTCCCAGGGCGACCTGGGCGGGTGAAACAAGAGACCCAGTACTTC.

V gene TRBV6-5 combines with J gene TRBJ2-1; no firm D call. Trimming removed 6 bases at V and 8 bases at J, with 11 bases between. This CDR3 has 12 residues. Looked up from germline, CDR1 is MNHEY and CDR2 is SVGAGI. Written as DNA, the CDR3 is TGTGCCAGCAGAGACGGTGGGGATGAGCAGTTCTTC. Translation gives CASRDGGDEQFF.

CDR3 region: CASSQEWPGRAHEQYF. The CDR3 coding sequence is TGCGCCAGCAGCCAAGAATGGCCTGGCAGGGCCCACGAGCAGTACTTC. J is TRBJ2-7 and V is TRBV4-1; perhaps TRBD1 as D (5 bases). This CDR3 region has 16 residues. Germline values: CDR1 MGHRA, CDR2 YSYEKL. The V end lost 0 bases, the J end lost 5 bases, and 17 bases lay between the germline ends.